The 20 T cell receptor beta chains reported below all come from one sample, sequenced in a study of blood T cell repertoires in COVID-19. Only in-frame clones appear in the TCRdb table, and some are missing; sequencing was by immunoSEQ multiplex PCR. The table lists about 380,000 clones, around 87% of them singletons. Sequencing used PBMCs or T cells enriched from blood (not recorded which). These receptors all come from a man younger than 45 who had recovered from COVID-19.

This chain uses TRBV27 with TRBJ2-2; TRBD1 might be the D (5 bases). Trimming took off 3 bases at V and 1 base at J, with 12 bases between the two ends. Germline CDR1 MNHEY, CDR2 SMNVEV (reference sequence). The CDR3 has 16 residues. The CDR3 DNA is TGTGCCAGCAGTTTCACGCTAGGGGTGAACACCGGGGAGCTGTTTTTT. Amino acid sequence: CASSFTLGVNTGELFF.

This CDR3 is CASSFRDTNTGELFF. The CDR3 bases are TGTGCCAGTAGTTTTCGGGACACGAACACCGGGGAGCTGTTTTTT. The rearrangement links TRBV19 to TRBJ2-2; D is possibly TRBD1 (6 bases). This CDR3 spans 15 amino acids. Trimming stripped 5 bases from V and 0 bases from J, with 10 bases between. CDR1 and CDR2 (germline): LNHDA, SQIVND (reference sequence).

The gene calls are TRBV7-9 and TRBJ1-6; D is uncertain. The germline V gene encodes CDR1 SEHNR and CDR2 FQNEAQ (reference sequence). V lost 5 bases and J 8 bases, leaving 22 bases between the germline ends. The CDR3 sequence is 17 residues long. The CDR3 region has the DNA TGTGCCAGCAGCCAACGCCCGTTACGGCAAGCGGATTCACCCCTCCACTTT. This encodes CASSQRPLRQADSPLHF. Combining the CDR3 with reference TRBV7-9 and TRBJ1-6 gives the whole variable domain DTGVSQNPRHKITKRGQNVTFRCDPISEHNRLYWYRQTLGQGPEFLTYFQNEAQLEKSRLLSDRFSAERPKGSFSTLEIQRTEQGDSAMYLCASSQRPLRQADSPLHFGNGTRLTVT.

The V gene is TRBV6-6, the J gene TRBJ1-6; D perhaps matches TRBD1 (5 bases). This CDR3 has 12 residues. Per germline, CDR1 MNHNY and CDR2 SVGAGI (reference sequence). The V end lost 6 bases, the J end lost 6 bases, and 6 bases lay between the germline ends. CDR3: CASRGVNSPLHF. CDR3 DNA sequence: TGTGCCAGCAGAGGGGTTAATTCACCCCTCCACTTT.

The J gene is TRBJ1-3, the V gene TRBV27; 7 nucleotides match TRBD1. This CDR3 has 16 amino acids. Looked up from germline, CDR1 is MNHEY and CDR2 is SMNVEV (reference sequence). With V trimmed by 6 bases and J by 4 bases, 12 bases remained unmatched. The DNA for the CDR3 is TGTGCCAGCAGCTTGAAGTCGACAGGGCCCGGAAACACCATATATTTT. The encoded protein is CASSLKSTGPGNTIYF.

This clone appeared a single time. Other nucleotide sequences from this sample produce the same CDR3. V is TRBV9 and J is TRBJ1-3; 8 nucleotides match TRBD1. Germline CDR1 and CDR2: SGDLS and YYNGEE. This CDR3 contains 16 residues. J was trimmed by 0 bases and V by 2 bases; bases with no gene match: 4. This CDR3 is CASSVRDRLSGNTIYF. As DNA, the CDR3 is TGTGCCAGCAGCGTCCGGGACAGGCTCTCTGGAAACACCATATATTTT.

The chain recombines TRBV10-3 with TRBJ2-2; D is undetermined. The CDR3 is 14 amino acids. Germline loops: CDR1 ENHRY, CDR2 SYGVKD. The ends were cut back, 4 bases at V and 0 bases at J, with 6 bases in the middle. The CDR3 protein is CAISAQSNTGELFF. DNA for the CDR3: TGTGCCATCAGTGCACAGTCGAACACCGGGGAGCTGTTTTTT.

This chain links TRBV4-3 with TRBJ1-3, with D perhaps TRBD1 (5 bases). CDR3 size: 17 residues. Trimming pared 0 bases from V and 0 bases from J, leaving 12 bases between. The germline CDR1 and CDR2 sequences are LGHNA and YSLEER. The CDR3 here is CASSQEAGRFSGNTIYF. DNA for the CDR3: TGCGCCAGCAGCCAAGAAGCGGGACGGTTCTCTGGAAACACCATATATTTT.

For the CDR3, the DNA is TGCGCCAGCAGTCCCCAGGGGGCCTATGGCTACACCTTC. Protein product: CASSPQGAYGYTF. This chain joins TRBV10-2 and TRBJ1-2; 8 bases agree with TRBD1. Germline trimming cut 5 bases from V and 4 bases from J; bases unmatched to any gene: 3. The germline V gene encodes CDR1 WSHSY and CDR2 SAAADI. This CDR3 is 13 amino acids long.

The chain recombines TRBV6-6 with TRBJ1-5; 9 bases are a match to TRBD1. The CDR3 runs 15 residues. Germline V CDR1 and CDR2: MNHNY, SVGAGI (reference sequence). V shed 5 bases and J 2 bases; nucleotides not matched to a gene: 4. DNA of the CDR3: TGTGCCAGCAGTACAGGGGGCTCGGGCAATCAGCCCCAGCATTTT. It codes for CASSTGGSGNQPQHF.

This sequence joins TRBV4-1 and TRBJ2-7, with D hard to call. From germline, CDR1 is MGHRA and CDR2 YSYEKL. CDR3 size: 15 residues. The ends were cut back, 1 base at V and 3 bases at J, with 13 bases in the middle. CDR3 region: CASSQGRQSYYEQYF. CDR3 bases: TGCGCCAGCAGCCAAGGAAGACAATCATACTACGAGCAGTACTTC.

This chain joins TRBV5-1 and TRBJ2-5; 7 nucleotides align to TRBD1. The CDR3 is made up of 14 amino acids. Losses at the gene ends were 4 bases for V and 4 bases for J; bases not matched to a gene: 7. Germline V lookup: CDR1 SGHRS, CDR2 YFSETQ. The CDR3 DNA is TGCGCCAGCAGCGTGACAGGGTTGGGAGAGACCCAGTACTTC. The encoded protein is CASSVTGLGETQYF. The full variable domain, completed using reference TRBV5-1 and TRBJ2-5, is KAGVTQTPRYLIKTRGQQVTLSCSPISGHRSVSWYQQTPGQGLQFLFEYFSETQRNKGNFPGRFSGRQFSNSRSEMNVSTLELGDSALYLCASSVTGLGETQYFGPGTRLLVL.

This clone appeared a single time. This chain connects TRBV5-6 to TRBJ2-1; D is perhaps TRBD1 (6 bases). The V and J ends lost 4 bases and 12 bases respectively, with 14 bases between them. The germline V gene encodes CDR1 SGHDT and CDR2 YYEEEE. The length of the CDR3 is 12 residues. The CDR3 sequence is CASSLRGSRQFF. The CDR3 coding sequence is TGTGCCAGCAGCCTCAGGGGTTCCAGGCAGTTCTTC. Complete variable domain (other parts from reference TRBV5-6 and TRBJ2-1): DAGVTQSPTHLIKTRGQQVTLRCSPKSGHDTVSWYQQALGQGPQFIFQYYEEEERQRGNFPDRFSGHQFPNYSSELNVNALLLGDSALYLCASSLRGSRQFFGPGTRLTVL.

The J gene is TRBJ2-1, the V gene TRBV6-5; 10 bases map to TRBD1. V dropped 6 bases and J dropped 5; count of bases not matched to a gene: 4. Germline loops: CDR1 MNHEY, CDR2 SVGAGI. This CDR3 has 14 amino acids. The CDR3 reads CASSLGQGHNEQFF. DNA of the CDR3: TGTGCCAGCAGCCTGGGACAGGGGCACAATGAGCAGTTCTTC.

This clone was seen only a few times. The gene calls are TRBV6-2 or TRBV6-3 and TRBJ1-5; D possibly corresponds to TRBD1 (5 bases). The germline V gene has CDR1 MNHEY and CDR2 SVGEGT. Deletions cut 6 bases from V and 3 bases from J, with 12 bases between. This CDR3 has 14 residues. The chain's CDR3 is CASSSRDFNQPQHF. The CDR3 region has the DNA TGTGCCAGCAGCTCCCGGGACTTCAATCAGCCCCAGCATTTT.

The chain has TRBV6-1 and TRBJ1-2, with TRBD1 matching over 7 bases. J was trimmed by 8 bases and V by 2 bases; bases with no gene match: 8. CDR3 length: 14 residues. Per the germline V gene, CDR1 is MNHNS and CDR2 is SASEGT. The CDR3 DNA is TGTGCCAGCAGTGAAACGAGACAGGGCCACGGCTACACCTTC. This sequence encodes CASSETRQGHGYTF.

CDR3 amino acids: CASSAGLSNSPLHF. For the CDR3, the DNA is TGTGCCAGCAGCGCAGGGTTAAGCAATTCACCCCTCCACTTT. This chain joins TRBV2 and TRBJ1-6; possible D gene TRBD1, 5 bases. V lost 6 bases to trimming and J lost 7 bases, with 13 bases between them. Looked up from germline, CDR1 is SNHLY and CDR2 is FYNNEI. CDR3 length: 14 amino acids. Full variable domain (missing parts from reference TRBV2 and TRBJ1-6): EPEVTQTPSHQVTQMGQEVILRCVPISNHLYFYWYRQILGQKVEFLVSFYNNEISEKSEIFDDQFSVERPDGSNFTLKIRSTKLEDSAMYFCASSAGLSNSPLHFGNGTRLTVT.

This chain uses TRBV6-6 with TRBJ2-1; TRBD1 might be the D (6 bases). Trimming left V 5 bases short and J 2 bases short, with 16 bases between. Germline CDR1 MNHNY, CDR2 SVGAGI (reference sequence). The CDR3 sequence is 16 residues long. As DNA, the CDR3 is TGTGCCAGCAGTCGAAACCACAGGGACACCTACAATGAGCAGTTCTTC. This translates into CASSRNHRDTYNEQFF.

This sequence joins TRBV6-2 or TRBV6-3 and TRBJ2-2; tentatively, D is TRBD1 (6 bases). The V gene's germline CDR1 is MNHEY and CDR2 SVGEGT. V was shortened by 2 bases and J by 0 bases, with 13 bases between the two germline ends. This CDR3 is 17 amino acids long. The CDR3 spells CASSYTIRQANTGELFF. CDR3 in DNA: TGTGCCAGCAGTTACACAATACGACAGGCGAACACCGGGGAGCTGTTTTTT.

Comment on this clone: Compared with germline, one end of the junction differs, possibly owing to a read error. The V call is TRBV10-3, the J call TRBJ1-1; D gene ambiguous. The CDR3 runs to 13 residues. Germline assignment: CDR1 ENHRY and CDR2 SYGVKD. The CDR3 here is CATSGSENTEAFF. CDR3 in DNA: TGTGCCACCAGTGGCAGTGAGAACACTGAAGCTTTCTTT.